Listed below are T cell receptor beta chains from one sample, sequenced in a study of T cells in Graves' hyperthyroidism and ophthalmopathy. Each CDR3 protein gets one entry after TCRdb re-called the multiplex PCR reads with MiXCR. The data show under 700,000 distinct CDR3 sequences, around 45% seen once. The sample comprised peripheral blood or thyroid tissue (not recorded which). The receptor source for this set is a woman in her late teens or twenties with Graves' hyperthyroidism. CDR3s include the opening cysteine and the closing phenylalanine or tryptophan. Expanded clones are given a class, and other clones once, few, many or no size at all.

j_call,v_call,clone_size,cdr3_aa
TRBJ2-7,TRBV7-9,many,CASSFGQASYEQYF
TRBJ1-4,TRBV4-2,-,CASSQGDKKLFF
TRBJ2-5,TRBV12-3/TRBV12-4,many,CASSGLDVETQYF
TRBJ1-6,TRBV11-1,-,CASSLVGTISSSPLHF
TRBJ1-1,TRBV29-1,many,CSLSLPPMNTEAFF
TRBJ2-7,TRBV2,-,CASSLAENYEQYF
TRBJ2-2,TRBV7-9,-,CASSLVGRAAGELFF
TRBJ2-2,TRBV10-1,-,CASSQEGSGELFF
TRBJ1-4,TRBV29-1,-,CSVKVGGVGEKLFF
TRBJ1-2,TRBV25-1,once,CALLKTVHYGYTF
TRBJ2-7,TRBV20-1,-,CSARGGLGYEQYF
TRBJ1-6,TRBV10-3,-,CAISEQTGRPPLHF
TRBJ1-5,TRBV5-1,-,CASSLGSAQETQHF
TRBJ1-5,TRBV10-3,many,CAISEWVNQPQHF
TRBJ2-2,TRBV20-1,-,CSARDINTGELFF
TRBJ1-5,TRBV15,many,CATSRDPGLSEPQHF
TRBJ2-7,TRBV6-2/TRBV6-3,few,CASTSGQVLPYEQYF
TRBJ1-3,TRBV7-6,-,CASSLGQGGNTIYF
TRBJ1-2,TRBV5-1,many,CASSLDAAYGYTF
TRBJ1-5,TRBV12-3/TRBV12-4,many,CASTFGTGYNQPQHF
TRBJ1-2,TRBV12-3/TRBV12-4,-,CASSFGTGFAF
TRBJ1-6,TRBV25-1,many,CASSSVGGRGSPLHF
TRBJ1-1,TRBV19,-,CASSIIENTEAFF
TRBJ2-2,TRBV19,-,CASSIVSPVPELFF
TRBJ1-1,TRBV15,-,CATSVEETEAFF
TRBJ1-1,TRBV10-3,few,CASAGGKTEAFF
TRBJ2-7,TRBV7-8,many,CASSLQPYEQYF
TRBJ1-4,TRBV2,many,CASRRTGGEKLFF